A selection of T cell receptor beta chains follows, all from one sample in a study of blood T cell repertoires in COVID-19. Method: immunoSEQ multiplex PCR; TCRdb's copy keeps in-frame clones and lacks some. Here the sample spans approximately 200,000 clones, 75% to 90% being singletons. The specimen sequenced was PBMCs or T cells enriched from blood (not recorded which). These receptors all come from a woman aged 25 to 45 who had been exposed to COVID-19. The CDR3 runs from the conserved cysteine through the conserved F or W. The D gene is left open where the match is weak. The size of a clone is reported for some rows only, either as once, few or many, or as a class for expanded clones.

>NA|TRBD1|TRBJ1-1|14|TRBV3-1/TRBV3-2
CASRTSGGNTEAFF
TGTGCCAGCAGAACCTCAGGGGGAAACACTGAAGCTTTCTTT
>NA|TRBD2|TRBJ2-3|19|TRBV5-8
CASSLEGGLAGAYTDTQYF
TGTGCCAGCAGCTTGGAAGGAGGCTTAGCGGGGGCCTACACAGATACGCAGTATTTT
>NA|TRBD1|TRBJ1-5|17|TRBV30
CAWSVDRGPYSNQPQHF
TGTGCCTGGAGTGTAGACAGGGGGCCCTATAGCAATCAGCCCCAGCATTTT
>once|TRBD1|TRBJ2-5|15|TRBV7-2
CASSFATGVQETQYF
TGTGCCAGCAGCTTTGCTACAGGGGTACAAGAGACCCAGTACTTC
>NA|TRBD2|TRBJ2-7|15|TRBV5-1
CASSLASGGQYEQYF
TGCGCCAGCAGCTTGGCTAGCGGGGGTCAATACGAGCAGTACTTC
>NA|TRBD2|TRBJ2-5|13|TRBV5-1
CASSLSGGETQYF
TGCGCCAGCAGCTTGAGCGGGGGGGAGACCCAGTACTTC
>NA|NA|TRBJ1-2|11|TRBV6-5
CASNRGYGYTF
TGTGCCAGCAACCGGGGCTATGGCTACACCTTC
>NA|NA|TRBJ2-7|16|TRBV11-3
CASSLGTGTTTYEQYF
TGTGCCAGCAGCTTAGGAACCGGGACAACCACCTACGAGCAGTACTTC
>NA|NA|TRBJ2-2|14|TRBV3-1/TRBV3-2
CASSQWQGGGELFF
TGTGCCAGCAGCCAATGGCAGGGTGGCGGGGAGCTGTTTTTT
>NA|NA|TRBJ1-2|15|TRBV6-6
CASSYIRQAEYGYTF
TGTGCCAGCAGTTACATCCGACAGGCAGAGTATGGCTACACCTTC
>NA|TRBD1|TRBJ1-5|15|TRBV2
CASRFTGGSNQPQHF
TGTGCCAGCAGATTTACAGGGGGAAGCAATCAGCCCCAGCATTTT
>few|TRBD1|TRBJ1-4|14|TRBV19
CASRETGGREKLFF
TGTGCCAGTAGGGAGACAGGGGGACGGGAAAAACTGTTTTTT
>NA|NA|TRBJ1-6|15|TRBV10-2
CASSEYRGGVSPLHF
TGCGCCAGCAGTGAGTACCGAGGGGGTGTTTCACCCCTCCACTTT
>NA|NA|TRBJ2-7|14|TRBV10-3
CAISVGQVTYEQYF
TGTGCCATCAGTGTTGGGCAGGTCACCTACGAGCAGTACTTC
>once|NA|TRBJ2-1|10|TRBV6-5
CASSQGEQFF
TGTGCCAGCAGCCAGGGCGAGCAGTTCTTC
>NA|TRBD2|TRBJ2-1|17|TRBV7-6
CASSLIPAGVKNNEQFF
TGTGCCAGCAGCCTCATCCCAGCGGGGGTTAAAAACAATGAGCAGTTCTTC
>NA|NA|TRBJ1-5|14|TRBV6-5
CASSIRGFNQPQHF
TGTGCCAGCAGCATCAGGGGCTTCAATCAGCCCCAGCATTTT